This T cell receptor (beta chain) was identified during a study of T cell responses to AZD1222 COVID-19 vaccine. Whole-study results and caveats: Close to half of all spike-specific TCRs reportedly target regions of the variants that are unmutated. Just a handful of AZD1222 recipients tested seropositive at baseline.

With respect to this clone: Its antigen remains unknown.

The ends were cut back, 9 bases at V and 5 bases at J, with 20 bases in the middle. From germline, CDR1 is SNHLY and CDR2 FYNNEI. The CDR3 runs to 14 residues. Measured with immunoSEQ multiplex PCR; TCRdb has only the in-frame clones, and not every one. The sample lists 190,000 or so clones; just over 90% were seen once. The TCR was taken from an adult who received the AZD1222 COVID-19 vaccine. The sequencing used peripheral blood, collected 28 days after the second AZD1222 dose. The J gene is TRBJ2-7, the V gene TRBV2; maybe TRBD2 (6 bases). CDR3 in DNA: TGTGCCAGTATAGGGAGGCGGGTCCTCGACGAGCAGTACTTC. This gives the protein CASIGRRVLDEQYF.